This TCR beta chain was recovered during a study of OX40 agonist ivuxolimab in advanced cancers. For the study at large: Partial responses occurred in Three dose-escalation patients, one with hepatocellular carcinoma and two with cutaneous melanoma. Notes on the study in general: Also showing low normalized T-cell clonal expansion were some of the nonresponders.

The V and J ends lost 5 bases and 5 bases, in that order; junction bases with no gene match: 7. The CDR3 totals 14 residues. Per germline, CDR1 SGHTA and CDR2 FQGNSA. Concerning this clone itself: As yet, its antigen is unknown.

Peripheral blood came from all dose cohorts at three timepoints. Some clones are missing from TCRdb's copy, which holds only in-frame ones; the method was immunoSEQ multiplex PCR. The sample carries 91,000 or so clones, roughly 94% recorded once. The sequencing here drew on CD4+ or CD8+ T cells sorted from blood, taken in a trial of the OX40 agonist ivuxolimab. This receptor was identified in an adult with an advanced solid tumor such as melanoma, head and neck, liver or kidney cancer. This chain uses TRBV7-2 with TRBJ2-5; 8 bases map to TRBD1. CDR3: CASSPRGRGETQYF. In DNA form, the CDR3 reads TGTGCCAGCAGCCCCAGGGGGCGCGGGGAGACCCAGTACTTC.